This T cell receptor beta chain was obtained from a study of early T cells in non-severe SARS-CoV-2 infection. Study summary: The study sequenced bulk RNA from unsorted whole blood, with chains unpaired.

Looked up from germline, CDR1 is MNHEY and CDR2 is SMNVEV (reference sequence). This CDR3 spans 13 amino acids. Unique molecular identifiers were added to individual cDNA molecules. Using its own MiXCR run on the 5' RACE reads, TCRdb lists one record per CDR3 protein. The data contain some 67,000 distinct CDR3 sequences, less than 15% of them singletons. General study points: Matching against VDJdb likely underestimated virus-specific expansions, favoring anti-spike CD8.

Concerning this clonotype itself: The antigen is undetermined. One junction end does not reproduce the germline sequence, and a read error may be involved.

The sequence derives from an adult who was a healthcare worker with PCR-confirmed SARS-CoV-2 infection or an uninfected control (not recorded which). J is TRBJ2-1 and V is TRBV27, with no clear D. Sequences were obtained from whole blood. CDR3 nucleotide sequence: TGTGCCAGCGGTTTTAGCCACGGCAATGAGCAGTTCTTC. Translated: CASGFSHGNEQFF.